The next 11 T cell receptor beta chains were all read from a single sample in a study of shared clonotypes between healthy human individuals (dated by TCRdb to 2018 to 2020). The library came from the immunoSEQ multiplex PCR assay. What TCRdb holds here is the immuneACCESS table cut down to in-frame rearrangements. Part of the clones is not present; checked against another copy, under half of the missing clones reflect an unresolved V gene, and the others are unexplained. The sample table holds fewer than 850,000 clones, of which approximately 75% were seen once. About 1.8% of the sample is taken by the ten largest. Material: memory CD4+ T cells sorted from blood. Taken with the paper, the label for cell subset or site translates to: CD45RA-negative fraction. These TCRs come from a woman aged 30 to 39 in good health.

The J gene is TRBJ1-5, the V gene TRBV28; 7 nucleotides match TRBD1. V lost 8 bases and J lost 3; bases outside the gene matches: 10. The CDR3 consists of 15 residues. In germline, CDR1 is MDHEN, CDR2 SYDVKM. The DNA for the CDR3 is TGTGCCAGCCGGGGACAGAGAACTCTCAATCAGCCCCAGCATTTT. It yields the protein CASRGQRTLNQPQHF.

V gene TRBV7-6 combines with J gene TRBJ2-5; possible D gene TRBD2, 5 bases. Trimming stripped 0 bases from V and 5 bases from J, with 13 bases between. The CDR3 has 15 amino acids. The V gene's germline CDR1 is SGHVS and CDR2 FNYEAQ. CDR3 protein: CASSLARFPGETQYF. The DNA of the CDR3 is TGTGCCAGCAGCTTAGCACGGTTTCCGGGGGAGACCCAGTACTTC.

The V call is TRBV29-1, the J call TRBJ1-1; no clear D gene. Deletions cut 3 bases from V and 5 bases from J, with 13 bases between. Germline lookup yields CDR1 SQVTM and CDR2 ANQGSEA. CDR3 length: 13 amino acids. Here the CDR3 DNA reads TGCAGCGTTGAGAGGACCCTGAGGACTGAAGCTTTCTTT. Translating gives CSVERTLRTEAFF.

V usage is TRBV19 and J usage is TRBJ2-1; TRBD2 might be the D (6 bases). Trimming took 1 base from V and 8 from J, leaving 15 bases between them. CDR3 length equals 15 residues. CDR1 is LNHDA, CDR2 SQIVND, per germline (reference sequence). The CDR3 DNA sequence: TGTGCCAGTAGTATAGGAGTCGGGGGACTTCATGAGCAGTTCTTC. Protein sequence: CASSIGVGGLHEQFF.

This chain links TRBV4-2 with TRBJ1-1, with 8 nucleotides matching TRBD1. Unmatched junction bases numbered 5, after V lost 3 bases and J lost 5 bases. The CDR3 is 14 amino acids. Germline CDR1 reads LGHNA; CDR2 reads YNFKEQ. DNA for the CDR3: TGTGCCAGCAGCCAGCAGGGGGCGGGTACTGAAGCTTTCTTT. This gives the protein CASSQQGAGTEAFF.

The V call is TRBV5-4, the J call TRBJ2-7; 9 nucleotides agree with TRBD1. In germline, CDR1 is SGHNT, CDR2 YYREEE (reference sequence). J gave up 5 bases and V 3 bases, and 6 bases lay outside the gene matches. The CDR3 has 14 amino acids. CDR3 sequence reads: CASSSRTGANEQYF. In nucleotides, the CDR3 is TGTGCCAGCAGCTCTCGGACAGGGGCCAACGAGCAGTACTTC.

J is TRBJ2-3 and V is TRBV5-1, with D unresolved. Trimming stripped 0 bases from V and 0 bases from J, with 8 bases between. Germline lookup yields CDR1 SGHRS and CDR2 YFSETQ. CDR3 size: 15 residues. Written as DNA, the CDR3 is TGCGCCAGCAGCTTGGACAATGCTAGCACAGATACGCAGTATTTT. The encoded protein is CASSLDNASTDTQYF.

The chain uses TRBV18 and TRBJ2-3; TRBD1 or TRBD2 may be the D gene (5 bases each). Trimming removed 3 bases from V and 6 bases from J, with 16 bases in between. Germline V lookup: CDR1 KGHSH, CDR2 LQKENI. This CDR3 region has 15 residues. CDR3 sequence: CASSPFENRRDTQYF. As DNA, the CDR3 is TGTGCCAGCTCACCGTTCGAGAACAGGAGGGATACGCAGTATTTT.

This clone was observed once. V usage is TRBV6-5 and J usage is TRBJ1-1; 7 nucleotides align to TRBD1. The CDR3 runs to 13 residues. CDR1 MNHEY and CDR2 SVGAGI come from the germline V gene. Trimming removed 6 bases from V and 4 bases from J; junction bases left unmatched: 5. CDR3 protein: CASSTTGLTEAFF. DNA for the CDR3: TGTGCCAGCAGCACGACAGGGCTCACTGAAGCTTTCTTT.

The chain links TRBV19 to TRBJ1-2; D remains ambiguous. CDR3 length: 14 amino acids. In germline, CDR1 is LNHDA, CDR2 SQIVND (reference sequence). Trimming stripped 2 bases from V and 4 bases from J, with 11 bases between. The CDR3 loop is CASSIRPRGYGYTF. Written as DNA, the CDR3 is TGTGCCAGTAGTATAAGGCCTCGAGGCTATGGCTACACCTTC. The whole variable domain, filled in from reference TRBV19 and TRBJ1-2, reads DGGITQSPKYLFRKEGQNVTLSCEQNLNHDAMYWYRQDPGQGLRLIYYSQIVNDFQKGDIAEGYSVSREKKESFPLTVTSAQKNPTAFYLCASSIRPRGYGYTFGSGTRLTVV.

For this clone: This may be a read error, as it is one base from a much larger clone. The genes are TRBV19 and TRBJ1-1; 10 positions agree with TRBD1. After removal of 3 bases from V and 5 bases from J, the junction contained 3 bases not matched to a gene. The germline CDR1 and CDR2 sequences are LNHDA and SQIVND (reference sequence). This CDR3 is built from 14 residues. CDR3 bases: TGTGCCAGTAGTATGGACAGGGGGAGGACTGAAGCTTTCTTT. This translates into CASSMDRGRTEAFF. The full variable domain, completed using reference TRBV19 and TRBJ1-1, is DGGITQSPKYLFRKEGQNVTLSCEQNLNHDAMYWYRQDPGQGLRLIYYSQIVNDFQKGDIAEGYSVSREKKESFPLTVTSAQKNPTAFYLCASSMDRGRTEAFFGQGTRLTVV.